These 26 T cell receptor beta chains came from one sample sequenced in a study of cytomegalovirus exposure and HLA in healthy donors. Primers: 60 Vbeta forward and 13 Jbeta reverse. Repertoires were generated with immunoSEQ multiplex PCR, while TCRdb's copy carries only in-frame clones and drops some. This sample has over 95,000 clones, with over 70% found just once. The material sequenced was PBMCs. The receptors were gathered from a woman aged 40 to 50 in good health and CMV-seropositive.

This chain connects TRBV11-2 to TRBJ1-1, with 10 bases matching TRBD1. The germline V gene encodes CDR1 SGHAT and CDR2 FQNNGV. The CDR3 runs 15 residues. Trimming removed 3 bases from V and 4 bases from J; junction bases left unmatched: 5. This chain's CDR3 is CASSFGTGAVTEAFF. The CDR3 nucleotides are TGTGCCAGCAGCTTTGGGACAGGGGCGGTCACTGAAGCTTTCTTT.

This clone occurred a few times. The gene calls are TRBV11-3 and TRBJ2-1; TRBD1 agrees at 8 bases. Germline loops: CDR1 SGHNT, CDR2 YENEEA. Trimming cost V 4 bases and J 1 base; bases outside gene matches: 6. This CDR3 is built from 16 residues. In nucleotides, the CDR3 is TGTGCCAGCAGCTCGCGACACAGGGGGTCCTACAATGAGCAGTTCTTC. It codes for CASSSRHRGSYNEQFF.

The CDR3 protein is CASSTGQGWGNQPQHF. For the CDR3, the DNA is TGTGCCAGTAGTACCGGACAGGGCTGGGGAAATCAGCCCCAGCATTTT. The chain carries TRBV19 and TRBJ1-5, with 8 bases that match TRBD1. CDR1 is LNHDA and CDR2 is SQIVND in the germline V gene (reference sequence). The junction had 9 bases not matched to a gene; V was cut back by 4 bases and J by 4 bases. This CDR3 has 16 amino acids.

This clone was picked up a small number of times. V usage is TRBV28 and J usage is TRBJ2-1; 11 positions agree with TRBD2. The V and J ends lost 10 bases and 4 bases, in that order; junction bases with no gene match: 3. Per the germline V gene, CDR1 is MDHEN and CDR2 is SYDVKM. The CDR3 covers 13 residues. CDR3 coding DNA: TGTGCCACCGGGACTAGCGGATACAATGAGCAGTTCTTC. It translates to CATGTSGYNEQFF.

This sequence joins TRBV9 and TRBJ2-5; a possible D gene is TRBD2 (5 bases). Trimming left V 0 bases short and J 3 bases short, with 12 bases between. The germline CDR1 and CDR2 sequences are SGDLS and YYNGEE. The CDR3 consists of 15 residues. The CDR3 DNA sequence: TGTGCCAGCAGCGTAGTCGGGGATCTGGAAGAGACCCAGTACTTC. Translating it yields CASSVVGDLEETQYF.

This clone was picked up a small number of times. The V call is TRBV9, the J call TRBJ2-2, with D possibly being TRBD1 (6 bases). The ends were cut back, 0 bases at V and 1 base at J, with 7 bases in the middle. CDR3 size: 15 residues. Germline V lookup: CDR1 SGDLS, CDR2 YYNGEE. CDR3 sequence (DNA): TGTGCCAGCAGCGTAGGGACAGTGAACACCGGGGAGCTGTTTTTT. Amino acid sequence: CASSVGTVNTGELFF.

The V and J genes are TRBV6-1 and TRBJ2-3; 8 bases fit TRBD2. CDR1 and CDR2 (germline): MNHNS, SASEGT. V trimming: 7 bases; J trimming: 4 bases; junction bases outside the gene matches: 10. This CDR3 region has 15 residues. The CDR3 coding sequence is TGTGCCAGCAACCTCGGGGGGGGGACCGCAGATACGCAGTATTTT. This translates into CASNLGGGTADTQYF.

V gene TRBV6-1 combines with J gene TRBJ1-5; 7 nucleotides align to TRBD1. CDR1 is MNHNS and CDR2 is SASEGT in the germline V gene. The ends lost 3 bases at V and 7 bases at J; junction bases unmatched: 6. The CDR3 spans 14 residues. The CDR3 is CASSDRGVGQPQHF. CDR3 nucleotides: TGTGCCAGCAGTGACAGGGGGGTGGGACAGCCCCAGCATTTT.

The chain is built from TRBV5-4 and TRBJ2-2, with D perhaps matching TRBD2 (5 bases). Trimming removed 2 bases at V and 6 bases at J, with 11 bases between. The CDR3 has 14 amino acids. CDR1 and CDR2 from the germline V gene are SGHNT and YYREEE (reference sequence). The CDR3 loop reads CASSFAGGAGELFF. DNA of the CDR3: TGTGCCAGCAGCTTTGCTGGAGGCGCCGGGGAGCTGTTTTTT.

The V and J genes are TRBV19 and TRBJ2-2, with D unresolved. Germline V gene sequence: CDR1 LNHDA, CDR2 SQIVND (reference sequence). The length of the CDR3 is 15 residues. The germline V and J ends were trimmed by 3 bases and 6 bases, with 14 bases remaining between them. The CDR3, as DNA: TGTGCCAGTAGTATCCCCTCTAACTTGGCCGGGGAGCTGTTTTTT. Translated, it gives CASSIPSNLAGELFF.

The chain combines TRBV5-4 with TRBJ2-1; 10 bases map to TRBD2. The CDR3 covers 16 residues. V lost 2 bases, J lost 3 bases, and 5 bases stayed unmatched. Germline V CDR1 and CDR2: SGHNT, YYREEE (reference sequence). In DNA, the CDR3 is TGTGCCAGCAGCTTCTCTAGCGGGGGTAACTACAATGAGCAGTTCTTC. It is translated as CASSFSSGGNYNEQFF.

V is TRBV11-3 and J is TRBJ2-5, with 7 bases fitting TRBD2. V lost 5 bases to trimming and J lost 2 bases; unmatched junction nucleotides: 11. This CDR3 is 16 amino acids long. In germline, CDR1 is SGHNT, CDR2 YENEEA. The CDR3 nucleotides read TGTGCCAGCAGCCATATCCCCCTAGCGGAGCAAGAGACCCAGTACTTC. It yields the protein CASSHIPLAEQETQYF.

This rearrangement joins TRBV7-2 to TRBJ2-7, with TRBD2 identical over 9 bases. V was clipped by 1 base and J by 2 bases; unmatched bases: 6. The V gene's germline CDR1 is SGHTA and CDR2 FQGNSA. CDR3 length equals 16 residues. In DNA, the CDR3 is TGTGCCAGCAGCTTAGGGGGCGGGGGGGACACCTACGAGCAGTACTTC. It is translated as CASSLGGGGDTYEQYF.

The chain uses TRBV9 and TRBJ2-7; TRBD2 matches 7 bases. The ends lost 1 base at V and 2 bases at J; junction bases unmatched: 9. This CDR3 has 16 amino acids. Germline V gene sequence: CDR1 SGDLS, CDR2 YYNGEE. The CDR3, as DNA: TGTGCCAGCAGCGTAAACTCCCGGGAGGATACCTACGAGCAGTACTTC. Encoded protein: CASSVNSREDTYEQYF. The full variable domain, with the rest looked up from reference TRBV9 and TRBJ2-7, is DSGVTQTPKHLITATGQRVTLRCSPRSGDLSVYWYQQSLDQGLQFLIQYYNGEERAKGNILERFSAQQFPDLHSELNLSSLELGDSALYFCASSVNSREDTYEQYFGPGTRLTVT.

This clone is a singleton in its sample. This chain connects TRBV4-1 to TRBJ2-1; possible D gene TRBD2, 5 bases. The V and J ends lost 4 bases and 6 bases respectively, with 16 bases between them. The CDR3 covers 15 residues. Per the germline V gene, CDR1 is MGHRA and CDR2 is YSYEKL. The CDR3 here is CASSPRTLGSNEQFF. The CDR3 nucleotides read TGCGCCAGCAGCCCCAGGACTCTTGGAAGCAATGAGCAGTTCTTC.

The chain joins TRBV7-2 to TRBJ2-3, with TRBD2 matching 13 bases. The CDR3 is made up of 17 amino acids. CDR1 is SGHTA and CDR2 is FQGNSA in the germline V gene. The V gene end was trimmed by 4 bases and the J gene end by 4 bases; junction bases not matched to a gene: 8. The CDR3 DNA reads TGTGCCAGCAGCTCGACTCGGACTAGCGGGAGTTCAGATACGCAGTATTTT. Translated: CASSSTRTSGSSDTQYF.

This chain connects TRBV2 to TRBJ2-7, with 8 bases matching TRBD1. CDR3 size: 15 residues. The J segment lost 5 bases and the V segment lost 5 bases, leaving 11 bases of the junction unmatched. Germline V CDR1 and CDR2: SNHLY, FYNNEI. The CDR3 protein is CASSREGQGLNEQYF. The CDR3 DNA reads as TGTGCCAGCAGTCGGGAAGGACAGGGCTTGAACGAGCAGTACTTC.

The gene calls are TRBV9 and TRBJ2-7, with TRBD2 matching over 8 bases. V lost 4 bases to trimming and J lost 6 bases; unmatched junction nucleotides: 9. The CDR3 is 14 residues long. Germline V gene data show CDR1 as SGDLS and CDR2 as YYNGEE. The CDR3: CASSPSGRGSEQYF. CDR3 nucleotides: TGTGCCAGCAGCCCCAGCGGGAGAGGTTCCGAGCAGTACTTC.

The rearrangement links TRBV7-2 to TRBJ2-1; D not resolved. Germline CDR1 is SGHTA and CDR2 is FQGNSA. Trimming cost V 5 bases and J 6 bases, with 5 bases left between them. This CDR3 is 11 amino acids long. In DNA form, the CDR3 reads TGTGCCAGCAGCCCCCGCAATGAGCAGTTCTTC. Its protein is CASSPRNEQFF. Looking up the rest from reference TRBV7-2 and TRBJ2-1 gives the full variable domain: GAGVSQSPSNKVTEKGKDVELRCDPISGHTALYWYRQSLGQGLEFLIYFQGNSAPDKSGLPSDRFSAERTGGSVSTLTIQRTQQEDSAVYLCASSPRNEQFFGPGTRLTVL.

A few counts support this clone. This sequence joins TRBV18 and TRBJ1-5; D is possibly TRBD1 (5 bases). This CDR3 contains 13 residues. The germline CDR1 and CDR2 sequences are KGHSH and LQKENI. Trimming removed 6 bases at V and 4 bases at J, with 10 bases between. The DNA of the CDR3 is TGTGCCAGCTCTCAGGGTACAAATCAGCCCCAGCATTTT. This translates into CASSQGTNQPQHF. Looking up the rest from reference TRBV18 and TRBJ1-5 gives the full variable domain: NAGVMQNPRHLVRRRGQEARLRCSPMKGHSHVYWYRQLPEEGLKFMVYLQKENIIDESGMPKERFSAEFPKEGPSILRIQQVVRGDSAAYFCASSQGTNQPQHFGDGTRLSIL.

Written as DNA, the CDR3 is TGTGCCAGCTCACCATCTAGTTCGCGAGAGACCCAGTACTTC. Translated, it gives CASSPSSSRETQYF. The chain employs TRBV18 and TRBJ2-5; no clear D gene. The CDR3 consists of 14 residues. Germline CDR1 is KGHSH and CDR2 is LQKENI. V gave up 2 bases and J gave up 4 bases, with 11 bases separating them.

CDR3 sequence reads: CASSLETGYTEAFF. For the CDR3, the DNA is TGTGCCAGCAGCTTAGAGACAGGGTACACTGAAGCTTTCTTT. The rearrangement uses TRBV7-9 and TRBJ1-1; TRBD1 matches 7 bases. Germline V gives CDR1 SEHNR, CDR2 FQNEAQ (reference sequence). V lost 1 base and J lost 3; bases outside the gene matches: 2. The CDR3 sequence is 14 residues long.

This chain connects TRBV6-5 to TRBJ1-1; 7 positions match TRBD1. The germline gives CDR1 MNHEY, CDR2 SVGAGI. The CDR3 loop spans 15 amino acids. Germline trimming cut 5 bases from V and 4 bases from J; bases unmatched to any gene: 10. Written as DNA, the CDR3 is TGTGCCAGCAGTCTAAACAGGGGATCTGGCACTGAAGCTTTCTTT. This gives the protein CASSLNRGSGTEAFF.

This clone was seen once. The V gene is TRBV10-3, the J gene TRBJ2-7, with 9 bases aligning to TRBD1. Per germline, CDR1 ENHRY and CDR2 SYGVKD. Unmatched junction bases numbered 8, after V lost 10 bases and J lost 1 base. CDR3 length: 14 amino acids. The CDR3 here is CATSTGGNSYEQYF. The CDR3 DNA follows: TGTGCCACGTCTACAGGGGGCAATTCCTACGAGCAGTACTTC.

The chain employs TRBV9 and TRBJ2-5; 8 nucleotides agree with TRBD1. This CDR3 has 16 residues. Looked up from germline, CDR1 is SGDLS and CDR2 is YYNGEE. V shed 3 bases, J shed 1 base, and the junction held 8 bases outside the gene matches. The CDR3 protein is CASSGRTGLIQETQYF. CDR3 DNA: TGTGCCAGCAGCGGTCGGACAGGGCTCATCCAAGAGACCCAGTACTTC.

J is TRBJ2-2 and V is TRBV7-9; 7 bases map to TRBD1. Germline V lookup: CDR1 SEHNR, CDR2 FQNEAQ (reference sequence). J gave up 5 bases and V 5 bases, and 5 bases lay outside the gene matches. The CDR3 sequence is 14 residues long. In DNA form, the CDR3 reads TGTGCCAGCAGCCGCACAGGGGATACCGGGGAGCTGTTTTTT. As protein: CASSRTGDTGELFF.